These 21 T cell receptor beta chains share one sample of origin, sequenced in a study of cytotoxic CD8 clonotypes in ibrutinib-treated CLL. Clones were sequenced by immunoSEQ multiplex PCR, and TCRdb holds only the in-frame ones, with some missing. The sample records 130,000 to 150,000 clones, around 80% being singletons. The input for sequencing was PBMCs, taken after 12 months of ibrutinib treatment. These receptors came from a human donor with chronic lymphocytic leukemia.

The count of this clone is one. The gene calls are TRBV10-1 and TRBJ2-7; TRBD2 matches 7 bases. Unmatched junction bases numbered 12, after V lost 4 bases and J lost 3 bases. Germline CDR1 is WNHNN and CDR2 is SYGVQD (reference sequence). The CDR3 totals 16 residues. Here the CDR3 DNA reads TGCGCCAGCAGTGGGGGGGGGTCTAGCGGACGCTACGAGCAGTACTTC. Encoded protein: CASSGGGSSGRYEQYF.

The chain carries TRBV7-9 and TRBJ1-1; no firm D call. This CDR3 has 13 residues. Germline V CDR1 and CDR2: SEHNR, FQNEAQ (reference sequence). The V and J ends lost 1 base and 4 bases respectively, with 7 bases between them. In DNA form, the CDR3 reads TGTGCCAGCAGCTTAGGGGGTGGCACTGAAGCTTTCTTT. Protein product: CASSLGGGTEAFF.

The genes are TRBV7-2 and TRBJ1-2, with D unclear. CDR3 length: 14 amino acids. Trimming took 3 bases from V and 0 from J, leaving 8 bases between them. Per the germline V gene, CDR1 is SGHTA and CDR2 is FQGNSA. CDR3 DNA: TGTGCCAGCAGCTTTTCGAGGACTAACTATGGCTACACCTTC. This sequence encodes CASSFSRTNYGYTF.

The chain couples TRBV25-1 to TRBJ2-1, with 9 bases that match TRBD2. V shed 6 bases and J 5 bases; nucleotides not matched to a gene: 14. Germline V gene lookup returns CDR1 MGHDK and CDR2 SYGVNS. The CDR3 runs to 17 residues. The CDR3 is CASRLLLLAGQNNEQFF. CDR3 DNA: TGTGCCAGCAGACTCCTCCTCCTAGCGGGACAAAACAATGAGCAGTTCTTC.

The chain has TRBV6-6 and TRBJ1-3; a possible D gene is TRBD1 (6 bases). CDR3 size: 16 residues. V lost 5 bases and J 3 bases, leaving 17 bases between the germline ends. The germline CDR1 and CDR2 sequences are MNHNY and SVGAGI (reference sequence). CDR3 DNA: TGTGCCAGCAGTGCCCGGGGGGGGCAATTTGGAAACACCATATATTTT. Translation: CASSARGGQFGNTIYF.

The gene calls are TRBV6-5 and TRBJ1-5; tentatively, D is TRBD1 (5 bases). CDR3 length: 13 amino acids. CDR1 and CDR2 (germline): MNHEY, SVGAGI. V lost 4 bases and J lost 7, with 11 bases in between. In DNA, the CDR3 is TGTGCCAGCAGTTCCCTCGGGGGGCAGCCCCAGCATTTT. This sequence encodes CASSSLGGQPQHF.

The chain has TRBV14 and TRBJ2-7; D call uncertain. The germline gives CDR1 SGHDN, CDR2 FVKESK. This CDR3 comprises 13 residues. Trimming cost V 1 base and J 3 bases, with 7 bases left between them. CDR3 protein: CASSQVLRYEQYF. The CDR3 bases are TGTGCCAGCAGCCAAGTTCTTCGCTACGAGCAGTACTTC.

This chain uses TRBV6-6 with TRBJ1-2, with D perhaps matching TRBD1 (6 bases). Trimming removed 6 bases at V and 4 bases at J, with 18 bases between. CDR1 and CDR2 from the germline V gene are MNHNY and SVGAGI (reference sequence). The CDR3 contains 15 residues. CDR3 coding DNA: TGTGCCAGCAGCCGCCTTCCAGGGGTTAGCTATGGCTACACCTTC. Translation gives CASSRLPGVSYGYTF.

The gene calls are TRBV6-5 and TRBJ1-4, with unresolved D. This CDR3 is built from 13 residues. The V end lost 8 bases, the J end lost 7 bases, and 14 bases lay between the germline ends. CDR1 is MNHEY and CDR2 is SVGAGI in the germline V gene. CDR3 in amino acids: CASRGRESEKLFF. CDR3 sequence (DNA): TGTGCCAGCCGGGGAAGGGAATCTGAAAAACTGTTTTTT.

The genes are TRBV19 and TRBJ2-1, with 10 positions matching TRBD2. Germline V CDR1 and CDR2: LNHDA, SQIVND (reference sequence). The CDR3 runs 15 residues. V dropped 3 bases and J dropped 8; count of bases not matched to a gene: 7. The CDR3 nucleotides are TGTGCCAGTAGTATTGCTAGCGGGAGATTCGATGAGCAGTTCTTC. Translated, it gives CASSIASGRFDEQFF.

The rearrangement links TRBV6-8 to TRBJ2-5; 9 nucleotides agree with TRBD1. Germline CDR1 and CDR2: MNHGY and SAAAGT. The CDR3 has 21 amino acids. The trim removed 3 bases at V and 2 bases at J, leaving 22 bases unmatched. The CDR3 region has the DNA TGTGCCAGCAGTTATTCGGGACAGGGAATAGGAAGTAGCTTTTTACAAGAGACCCAGTACTTC. Translating gives CASSYSGQGIGSSFLQETQYF.

The chain recombines TRBV19 with TRBJ2-2; D possibly matches TRBD1 or TRBD2 (5 bases each). The CDR3 is 16 residues long. Trimming left V 1 base short and J 4 bases short, with 13 bases between. Germline V gene data show CDR1 as LNHDA and CDR2 as SQIVND (reference sequence). CDR3 protein: CASSIVGELVTGELFF. In DNA form, the CDR3 reads TGTGCCAGTAGTATAGTGGGGGAGTTGGTCACCGGGGAGCTGTTTTTT.

The chain has TRBV28 and TRBJ1-2; tentative D call: TRBD1 (5 bases). The CDR3 sequence is 12 residues long. V shed 7 bases and J shed 4 bases, with 10 bases lying between them. From germline, CDR1 is MDHEN and CDR2 SYDVKM. CDR3: CASIQGGYGYTF. The CDR3 DNA reads TGTGCCAGCATCCAGGGTGGCTATGGCTACACCTTC.

CDR3 region: CASSQSRDEQYF. The CDR3 region has the DNA TGTGCCAGCAGCCAATCACGGGACGAGCAGTACTTC. The chain combines TRBV4-2 with TRBJ2-7; D unclear. V was pared by 2 bases and J by 5 bases, with 7 bases between. The CDR3 is made up of 12 amino acids. Germline V lookup: CDR1 LGHNA, CDR2 YNFKEQ.

The V gene is TRBV18, the J gene TRBJ2-1, with TRBD2 matching 8 bases. The CDR3 is made up of 15 amino acids. V trimming: 8 bases; J trimming: 5 bases; junction bases outside the gene matches: 11. The germline V gene encodes CDR1 KGHSH and CDR2 LQKENI. CDR3 region: CASRNRSGDDNEQFF. In nucleotides, the CDR3 is TGTGCCAGCAGAAACCGTAGCGGGGATGACAATGAGCAGTTCTTC.

In regard to this clone: At the DNA level, this CDR3 is encoded by other sequences in the same sample as well. The chain combines TRBV6-6 with TRBJ2-5, with D perhaps being TRBD1 or TRBD2 (5 bases each). The CDR3 consists of 13 residues. V lost 2 bases and J lost 4, with 8 bases in between. In germline, CDR1 is MNHNY, CDR2 SVGAGI (reference sequence). The CDR3 nucleotides are TGTGCCAGCAGTTACGGGGGTGGAGAGACCCAGTACTTC. Its protein is CASSYGGGETQYF.

The chain has TRBV5-4 and TRBJ2-7, with TRBD2 identical over 11 bases. The CDR3 contains 15 residues. J was trimmed by 3 bases and V by 4 bases; bases with no gene match: 6. Germline CDR1 SGHNT, CDR2 YYREEE (reference sequence). CDR3 DNA sequence: TGTGCCAGCAGCGGGGGACTAGCGGAAATCTACGAGCAGTACTTC. The encoded protein is CASSGGLAEIYEQYF.

V gene TRBV10-3 combines with J gene TRBJ2-5; TRBD2 matches at 12 bases. The length of the CDR3 is 21 residues. The V segment lost 5 bases and the J segment 0 bases; nucleotides outside the gene matches: 19. Germline V lookup: CDR1 ENHRY, CDR2 SYGVKD. This chain's CDR3 is CAISRRPGANGLAGYQETQYF. DNA of the CDR3: TGTGCCATCAGTAGAAGGCCGGGAGCTAACGGACTAGCGGGGTACCAAGAGACCCAGTACTTC.

In the case of this clone: The junction departs from the called germline gene at one end, perhaps through a read error. The chain carries TRBV5-4 and TRBJ2-7, with D hard to call. Germline CDR1 is SGHNT and CDR2 is YYREEE (reference sequence). CDR3 length: 15 residues. CDR3 nucleotide sequence: TGCGCCAGCAGCCAAGATTTTTCGACTGACTACGAGCAGTACTTC. Amino acids: CASSQDFSTDYEQYF.

V and J are TRBV9 and TRBJ2-5; no definite D call. V was shortened by 2 bases and J by 0 bases, with 14 bases between the two germline ends. This CDR3 comprises 16 residues. CDR1 is SGDLS, CDR2 YYNGEE, per germline. CDR3 sequence: CASSVGPLAYQETQYF. The CDR3 bases are TGTGCCAGCAGCGTCGGCCCCTTGGCGTACCAAGAGACCCAGTACTTC.

The chain couples TRBV10-1 to TRBJ2-7; D is unresolved. Germline V CDR1 and CDR2: WNHNN, SYGVQD (reference sequence). The CDR3 totals 13 residues. Trimming stripped 4 bases from V and 2 bases from J, with 9 bases between. CDR3 in DNA: TGCGCCAGCAGTGTGGGCCAGGCCTACGAGCAGTACTTC. Its protein product is CASSVGQAYEQYF.